This TCR beta chain was sequenced during a study of shared clonotypes between healthy human individuals (dated by TCRdb to 2019 to 2021). Describing the broader study: The cohort included a few men and a couple of women between 18 and 49 years of age. For each donor, CD4 naive and CD4 memory were each given three plates, CD8 naive was given two plates, and CD8 memory was given one plate. The study deeply sequenced blood TCR repertoires of five healthy adults to estimate repertoire size and the extent of clonotype sharing between individuals. Libraries were prepared and TCR repertoires were sequenced by different laboratories using diverse techniques, in order to increase sequencing depth and limit assay-specific biases. Between about 0.94 and 10 billion PBMCs per donor were obtained by leukapheresis. Broader findings and caveats from the paper: The genetic and exposure-history diversity represented was limited by the small number of donors. Only blood was sampled, and tissue TCR repertoires likely differ from those in blood. Clonotypes shared by all four sorted-subset donors showed higher generation probabilities than non-shared clonotypes. Rarefaction of sorted-subset datasets indicated incomplete sequencing despite the large sequencing depth. Roughly 5% of naive CD4, 3.5% of naive CD8, about 2.5% of memory CD4, and about 0.4% of memory CD8 clonotypes were shared across a handful of donors. Naive subsets generally had larger estimated clonotype richness than memory subsets did. Pairwise subsampling led to the expectation that sequencing depth would affect the degree of clonotype sharing among donors.

Using the deep immunoSEQ assay, multiplex PCR amplified TCR CDR3 regions from genomic DNA. Extracted genomic DNA from each cell subset was distributed evenly across all wells of several immunoSEQ 96-well plates, and each plate was treated as a replicate. For sorted subsets, about 200 ng genomic DNA, equal to 30,000 to 35,000 T cell genomes, was loaded into each replicate PCR. The purified libraries were quantified using a Qubit 3.0 fluorometer, sized with a Bioanalyzer 2100, and then quantified again using the KAPA Library Quantification kit. A separate single-read 150-cycle Illumina NextSeq 550 flow cell was used to sequence each immunoSEQ 96-well plate. For the original study's pipeline: Because only junctional sequences without quality scores were contained in the immunoSEQ output, filtering matching that applied to full-length reads could not be performed. To assign V/J genes and CDR3, sequences were annotated against IMGT germline references using PyIR, a Python wrapper for IgBLAST v1.9. Reads with weak V/J assignments (E-value above 1e-6), missing CDR3, stop codons, out-of-frame junctions, or ambiguous translated residues were removed. V3J clonotypes were defined as sequences sharing an identical inferred V gene, J gene, and CDR3 amino acid sequence. Percentage overlap between repertoires was calculated by dividing the number of shared unique clonotypes by the size of the smaller repertoire. Richness of each repertoire was evaluated using RTK rarefaction, the Chao1 estimator, and Recon v2.1 estimates of unobserved clonotypes. Generation probabilities were computed with OLGA for all TCRbeta clonotypes obtained by the gDNA method from four donors. TCRdb limited this immuneACCESS table to in-frame rearrangements with V and J called. A share of clones is missing; checked studies link under half to unresolved V genes, and the rest is unexplained. That table gives V, J and clone size, and the DNA gave D and trimming. Counted in this sample were almost 700,000 clones; 92% of them appeared once. Clones ranked in the top ten supply approximately 24% of the sample.

Turning to this clone: Its antigen is unknown. Base qualities were left out, and no much larger clone turns up one base away.

CD8 naive samples were CD45RO-negative cells positively selected for CCR7, giving a CD45RA+CCR7+ population that excluded TemRA cells. The donors were healthy, HIV-negative adults who had no recently reported acute infections or vaccinations. Every donor was a Caucasian adult living in Nashville, Tennessee, USA. After blood collection by leukapheresis, PBMCs were isolated using Ficoll-Histopaque density gradient centrifugation and then cryopreserved in the vapor phase of liquid nitrogen. Purity and quantity of every magnetically sorted T cell population were checked by analytical flow cytometry. Genomic DNA was isolated from every sorted fraction and measured by UV absorbance on a Nanodrop 2000c. The CDR3 starts with the cysteine, ends with the phenylalanine, and has 17 residues. The CDR3 DNA has 51 bases and is translated from base 1. Based on the germline V gene (reference sequence), the CDR1 and CDR2 sequences are SGHKS and YYEKEE. The junction shows trimming of 4 bases on V and 0 bases on J, plus 16 bases between the germline ends.

This chain joins TRBV5-5 to TRBJ1-4, with no D gene named confidently. This TCR was sampled from a young man in good health. Sequenced: naive CD8+ T cells sorted from blood. The label giving this sample's cell subset or site can be read as: CD45RA+CCR7+. The DNA reads TGTGCCAGCAGCCCGACCGGATCTAGCGCAACTAATGAAAAACTGTTTTTT. Its amino acids are CASSPTGSSATNEKLFF.